These 27 T cell receptor beta chains originate from one sample sequenced in a study of OX40 agonist ivuxolimab in advanced cancers. Clones were read by immunoSEQ multiplex PCR, and TCRdb kept only the in-frame ones, dropping some. This table has under 85,000 clones, approximately 86% appearing once. This specimen consisted of CD4+ or CD8+ T cells sorted from blood, obtained in a trial of the OX40 agonist ivuxolimab. Every receptor here comes from an adult with an advanced solid tumor such as melanoma, head and neck, liver or kidney cancer.

The rearrangement uses TRBV10-2 and TRBJ2-7, with TRBD1 identical over 7 bases. The CDR3 has 13 residues. J was trimmed by 3 bases and V by 8 bases; bases with no gene match: 7. Per the germline V gene, CDR1 is WSHSY and CDR2 is SAAADI. The CDR3 region is CASRRDSFYEQYF. The CDR3 coding sequence is TGCGCCAGCCGACGGGACAGTTTCTACGAGCAGTACTTC.

This clone was seen only once. The chain recombines TRBV9 with TRBJ2-2; perhaps TRBD2 as D (6 bases). The CDR3 runs 17 residues. Trimming took off 0 bases at V and 3 bases at J, with 15 bases between the two ends. CDR1 is SGDLS and CDR2 is YYNGEE in the germline V gene. The DNA for the CDR3 is TGTGCCAGCAGCGTAGGGATTAGCGGAGGGGACACCGGGGAGCTGTTTTTT. This encodes CASSVGISGGDTGELFF.

The genes are TRBV11-3 and TRBJ1-6, with D hard to call. The CDR3 covers 13 residues. Germline CDR1 SGHNT, CDR2 YENEEA. V gave up 3 bases and J gave up 7 bases, with 7 bases separating them. The CDR3 bases are TGTGCCAGCAGCTTCTGGGGAAATTCACCCCTCCACTTT. Protein product: CASSFWGNSPLHF.

By sample share, this clone is medium-sized. The V and J genes are TRBV20-1 and TRBJ1-2; no firm D call. The CDR3 totals 10 residues. CDR1 is DFQATT and CDR2 is SNEGSKA in the germline V gene (reference sequence). Deletions cut 7 bases from V and 6 bases from J, with 9 bases between. The CDR3: CSVGNDGYTF. Written as DNA, the CDR3 is TGCAGTGTAGGGAACGATGGCTACACCTTC.

This chain links TRBV5-4 with TRBJ2-1; no clear D gene. V was pared by 5 bases and J by 4 bases, with 7 bases between. Germline CDR1 is SGHNT and CDR2 is YYREEE (reference sequence). CDR3 length: 12 residues. The CDR3 reads CASRNGYNEQFF. In DNA form, the CDR3 reads TGTGCCAGCAGAAACGGATACAATGAGCAGTTCTTC.

This chain connects TRBV28 to TRBJ2-7, with 8 bases that match TRBD1. There are 14 residues in the CDR3. V lost 4 bases and J lost 5; bases outside the gene matches: 7. Germline V gives CDR1 MDHEN, CDR2 SYDVKM. DNA of the CDR3: TGTGCCAGCAGTTCGCCAGGGGGCTTGAACGAGCAGTACTTC. Protein sequence: CASSSPGGLNEQYF.

This chain uses TRBV28 with TRBJ2-1; the D gene is possibly TRBD2 (6 bases). The CDR3 totals 13 residues. Germline lookup yields CDR1 MDHEN and CDR2 SYDVKM. V dropped 8 bases and J dropped 11 bases, with 19 bases sitting between them. CDR3 sequence (DNA): TGTGCCAGCGTCGGGGGTTCAGTTAGTAAGCAGTTCTTC. This encodes CASVGGSVSKQFF.

The rearrangement uses TRBV7-9 and TRBJ2-7; the D is unclear. The germline gives CDR1 SEHNR, CDR2 FQNEAQ (reference sequence). The CDR3 is 11 amino acids. V was shortened by 4 bases and J by 3 bases, with 4 bases between the two germline ends. The CDR3 DNA sequence: TGTGCCAGCAGCTCTTACTACGAGCAGTACTTC. Its protein product is CASSSYYEQYF.

The V gene is TRBV7-2, the J gene TRBJ1-3, with TRBD1 matching 7 bases. This CDR3 has 12 residues. V was pared by 3 bases and J by 9 bases, with 2 bases of the junction left unmatched. The germline CDR1 and CDR2 sequences are SGHTA and FQGNSA. CDR3 coding DNA: TGTGCCAGCAGCTTGACAGGGCCCACCATATATTTT. Protein product: CASSLTGPTIYF.

V usage is TRBV6-5 and J usage is TRBJ2-7; D is uncertain. CDR3 length: 14 amino acids. V was shortened by 3 bases and J by 2 bases, with 11 bases between the two germline ends. Looked up from germline, CDR1 is MNHEY and CDR2 is SVGAGI. CDR3 region: CASSYGVRTYEQYF. In DNA form, the CDR3 reads TGTGCCAGCAGTTATGGGGTCAGGACCTACGAGCAGTACTTC.

This chain links TRBV9 with TRBJ1-5, with 8 positions matching TRBD1. V shed 0 bases and J 0 bases; nucleotides not matched to a gene: 8. The length of the CDR3 is 18 residues. Germline CDR1 SGDLS, CDR2 YYNGEE. CDR3 sequence: CASSVVYRGNYSNQPQHF. In nucleotides, the CDR3 is TGTGCCAGCAGCGTAGTTTACAGGGGGAATTATAGCAATCAGCCCCAGCATTTT.

The chain has TRBV11-3 and TRBJ2-1, with D unclear. From germline, CDR1 is SGHNT and CDR2 YENEEA. Trimming removed 1 base at V and 4 bases at J, with 2 bases between. The CDR3 is made up of 12 amino acids. Here the CDR3 reads CASSLAYNEQFF. The CDR3 region has the DNA TGTGCCAGCAGCTTAGCTTACAATGAGCAGTTCTTC. Drawing the rest from reference TRBV11-3 and TRBJ2-1, the complete variable domain is EAGVVQSPRYKIIEKKQPVAFWCNPISGHNTLYWYLQNLGQGPELLIRYENEEAVDDSQLPKDRFSAERLKGVDSTLKIQPAELGDSAVYLCASSLAYNEQFFGPGTRLTVL.

Here the CDR3 reads CASSVGQILGETQYF. The CDR3, as DNA: TGTGCCAGCAGCGTAGGACAGATACTTGGAGAGACCCAGTACTTC. The genes are TRBV9 and TRBJ2-5, with TRBD1 as a possible D gene (5 bases). The CDR3 has 15 residues. Germline-derived CDR1 and CDR2 are SGDLS and YYNGEE. V lost 0 bases, J lost 4 bases, and 13 bases lay in between.

The chain couples TRBV10-3 to TRBJ2-1; 7 bases fit TRBD1. V shed 0 bases and J 0 bases; nucleotides not matched to a gene: 2. Germline V lookup: CDR1 ENHRY, CDR2 SYGVKD. The CDR3 runs 16 residues. CDR3 nucleotide sequence: TGTGCCATCAGTGAGTCGACAGGGATCTCCTACAATGAGCAGTTCTTC. It encodes CAISESTGISYNEQFF.

The chain has TRBV19 and TRBJ2-3; 8 positions agree with TRBD2. Germline assignment: CDR1 LNHDA and CDR2 SQIVND (reference sequence). With V trimmed by 8 bases and J by 2 bases, 12 bases remained unmatched. The CDR3 contains 16 residues. CDR3 bases: TGTGCCAGTTCCACGCCGGGACTAGGCTTCACAGATACGCAGTATTTT. It encodes CASSTPGLGFTDTQYF.

The genes are TRBV19 and TRBJ1-5; D perhaps matches TRBD1 (5 bases). This CDR3 region has 15 residues. Germline CDR1 and CDR2: LNHDA and SQIVND (reference sequence). The germline V and J ends were trimmed by 3 bases and 7 bases, with 16 bases remaining between them. The DNA for the CDR3 is TGTGCCAGTAGTATCCCCGGGGACCGGACGCAGCCCCAGCATTTT. It translates to CASSIPGDRTQPQHF.

The V call is TRBV9, the J call TRBJ1-4; no firm D call. The V gene lost 3 bases and the J gene lost 7 bases, with 13 bases spanning the gap. The CDR3 extends over 14 amino acids. Germline CDR1 reads SGDLS; CDR2 reads YYNGEE. The CDR3 DNA is TGTGCCAGCAGCGCTGACCGAAACACTGAAAAACTGTTTTTT. This gives the protein CASSADRNTEKLFF.

This clone has only a few counts. This rearrangement joins TRBV19 to TRBJ1-5; D is uncertain. Germline V gene lookup returns CDR1 LNHDA and CDR2 SQIVND (reference sequence). The CDR3 length is 16 residues. Trimming removed 10 bases at V and 3 bases at J, with 22 bases between. The CDR3 sequence: CATQPGEKPSNQPQHF. The CDR3 DNA follows: TGTGCCACTCAGCCTGGGGAGAAACCTTCCAATCAGCCCCAGCATTTT. The variable domain in full, completed from reference TRBV19 and TRBJ1-5, reads DGGITQSPKYLFRKEGQNVTLSCEQNLNHDAMYWYRQDPGQGLRLIYYSQIVNDFQKGDIAEGYSVSREKKESFPLTVTSAQKNPTAFYLCATQPGEKPSNQPQHFGDGTRLSIL.

This clone was detected once. The rearrangement joins TRBV27 to TRBJ1-6, with a weak D call TRBD1 (5 bases). Germline V gene sequence: CDR1 MNHEY, CDR2 SMNVEV (reference sequence). The CDR3 covers 16 residues. The V end was cut by 5 bases, the J end by 7 bases, with 18 bases between. The CDR3 region is CASSPGTPLRNSPLHF. The CDR3 DNA reads TGTGCCAGCAGTCCCGGGACTCCCCTTCGCAATTCACCCCTCCACTTT.

The CDR3 DNA follows: TGTGCCAGCAGCCAAGTCTCAGGCCCGATAGAGCGGGGACACTACGAGCAGTACTTC. As protein: CASSQVSGPIERGHYEQYF. The chain has TRBV4-2 and TRBJ2-7; TRBD2 might be the D (7 bases). V lost 1 base, J lost 3 bases, and 25 bases lay in between. Germline V gene sequence: CDR1 LGHNA, CDR2 YNFKEQ. This CDR3 is built from 19 residues.

The chain links TRBV7-2 to TRBJ2-5; tentative D call: TRBD2 (6 bases). V gave up 5 bases and J gave up 1 base, with 8 bases separating them. CDR3 length: 13 residues. Germline V lookup: CDR1 SGHTA, CDR2 FQGNSA. The CDR3, as DNA: TGTGCCAGCAGCGGGGGACTCCAAGAGACCCAGTACTTC. Translation gives CASSGGLQETQYF.

The table lists this clone with a count of one. This rearrangement joins TRBV7-2 to TRBJ2-7; D gene ambiguous. The CDR3 consists of 13 residues. Trimming stripped 2 bases from V and 3 bases from J, with 8 bases between. Germline V gene data show CDR1 as SGHTA and CDR2 as FQGNSA. In DNA, the CDR3 is TGTGCCAGCAGCTTATCGCCAGGCTACGAGCAGTACTTC. Translating it yields CASSLSPGYEQYF.

The chain has TRBV28 and TRBJ1-1, with TRBD1 as a possible D gene (6 bases). In germline, CDR1 is MDHEN, CDR2 SYDVKM. The CDR3 extends over 13 amino acids. Trimming shortened V by 6 bases and J by 6 bases, and 14 bases separated the two germline ends. CDR3 nucleotide sequence: TGTGCCAGCAGAATACAGGGATTCGCTGAAGCTTTCTTT. Translated, it gives CASRIQGFAEAFF.

This chain joins TRBV11-3 and TRBJ2-1, with no clear D. Germline values: CDR1 SGHNT, CDR2 YENEEA. Trimming took 2 bases from V and 7 from J, leaving 12 bases between them. The CDR3 runs to 14 residues. The CDR3: CASSLTAVANEQFF. The CDR3 coding sequence is TGTGCCAGCAGCTTAACGGCAGTCGCGAATGAGCAGTTCTTC.

The rearrangement joins TRBV11-2 to TRBJ2-5, with 8 bases lining up with TRBD1. Germline CDR1 reads SGHAT; CDR2 reads FQNNGV. The V and J ends lost 5 bases and 9 bases, in that order; junction bases with no gene match: 14. CDR3 size: 15 residues. CDR3 nucleotides: TGTGCCAGCAGCACCGGACAGGGCCGGGCTTCGGCCCAGTACTTC. This encodes CASSTGQGRASAQYF.

The chain uses TRBV4-3 and TRBJ2-7, with unresolved D. The V and J ends lost 0 bases and 6 bases respectively, with 15 bases between them. The germline V gene has CDR1 LGHNA and CDR2 YSLEER. This CDR3 is built from 15 residues. CDR3 protein: CASSQDAVEEIEQYF. CDR3 DNA sequence: TGCGCCAGCAGCCAAGATGCGGTCGAGGAAATCGAGCAGTACTTC.

This sequence joins TRBV5-1 and TRBJ2-2, with TRBD1 identical over 8 bases. The CDR3 runs to 15 residues. Trimming at V came to 0 bases and at J to 6 bases, leaving 4 bases not matched to a gene. Germline V gene sequence: CDR1 SGHRS, CDR2 YFSETQ. The CDR3 here is CASSLEAGGSGELFF. CDR3 nucleotides: TGCGCCAGCAGCTTGGAGGCAGGGGGCTCCGGGGAGCTGTTTTTT.